The rows below give T cell receptor beta chains drawn from one sample of a study of cytomegalovirus exposure and HLA in healthy donors. The repertoire was sequenced with immunoSEQ multiplex PCR; TCRdb's copy has only in-frame clones and lacks some. The table includes approximately 140,000 clones, around 72% detected once. Input material: PBMCs. These receptors were obtained from a woman between 18 and 29 years old in good health and CMV-seronegative. The CDR3 runs from the conserved cysteine through the conserved F or W. D genes are given only for firm matches. Expanded clones get a size class; other rows say once, few or many, or leave the size out.

D | J | size | V | CDR3 | DNA
TRBD2 | TRBJ2-7 | NA | TRBV18 | CASSPGAWTSGNEQYF | TGTGCCAGCTCACCAGGGGCTTGGACTAGCGGCAACGAGCAGTACTTC
TRBD1 | TRBJ2-1 | NA | TRBV6-1 | CASSEGTGGYNEQFF | TGTGCCAGCAGTGAAGGGACAGGGGGCTACAATGAGCAGTTCTTC
NA | TRBJ2-1 | NA | TRBV9 | CASSQWGEAYNEQFF | TGTGCCAGCTCCCAGTGGGGGGAGGCCTACAATGAGCAGTTCTTC
TRBD2 | TRBJ2-2 | NA | TRBV30 | CAWSVRGLAGVGTGELFF | TGTGCCTGGAGTGTACGAGGACTAGCGGGAGTCGGGACCGGGGAGCTGTTTTTT
NA | TRBJ2-5 | few | TRBV7-9 | CASSLSREQETQYF | TGTGCCAGCAGCTTAAGCAGGGAACAAGAGACCCAGTACTTC
TRBD2 | TRBJ2-1 | NA | TRBV27 | CASSLSVASGNEQFF | TGTGCCAGCAGTTTATCGGTCGCTAGCGGAAATGAGCAGTTCTTC
NA | TRBJ2-7 | NA | TRBV6-4 | CASSDSSSGEQYF | TGTGCCAGCAGTGACTCGTCTAGTGGGGAGCAGTACTTC
NA | TRBJ1-1 | few | TRBV5-6 | CASRSGQSPEAFF | TGTGCCAGCAGGTCCGGACAGTCCCCTGAAGCTTTCTTT
NA | TRBJ2-1 | NA | TRBV27 | CASSLSYGEQFF | TGTGCCAGCAGTTTATCTTACGGTGAGCAGTTCTTC
TRBD1 | TRBJ1-1 | NA | TRBV4-1 | CASSQIGGDDTEAFF | TGCGCCAGCAGCCAAATAGGGGGCGATGACACTGAAGCTTTCTTT
NA | TRBJ2-2 | NA | TRBV9 | CASSLRGSTGELFF | TGTGCCAGCAGTCTGAGAGGGAGCACCGGGGAGCTGTTTTTT
NA | TRBJ2-7 | NA | TRBV5-1 | CASSAGLREQYF | TGCGCCAGCAGCGCGGGGCTGAGGGAGCAGTACTTC
TRBD1 | TRBJ2-7 | NA | TRBV6-5 | CASSFGGQGAYEQYF | TGTGCCAGCAGCTTTGGGGGACAGGGGGCTTACGAGCAGTACTTC
NA | TRBJ1-1 | once | TRBV18 | CASSPGGGRRNTEAFF | TGTGCCAGCTCACCAGGGGGGGGAAGGAGGAACACTGAAGCTTTCTTT
TRBD2 | TRBJ2-1 | NA | TRBV25-1 | CASSELGTSGLRYAFF | TGTGCCAGCAGTGAATTGGGGACTAGCGGGCTTAGATATGCGTTCTTC
NA | TRBJ1-3 | NA | TRBV7-2 | CASSLVGAGGNTIYF | TGTGCCAGCAGCTTAGTGGGGGCGGGTGGAAACACCATATATTTT
NA | TRBJ2-3 | few | TRBV18 | CASSPVIAVDTQYF | TGTGCCAGCTCACCAGTGATAGCGGTAGATACGCAGTATTTT
TRBD1 | TRBJ1-4 | NA | TRBV29-1 | CSVIGTGGSKLFF | TGCAGCGTTATCGGGACAGGGGGCTCGAAACTGTTTTTT
NA | TRBJ1-3 | NA | TRBV6-5 | CASTATGVYGNTIYF | TGTGCCAGCACCGCGACGGGGGTATACGGAAACACCATATATTTT
TRBD2 | TRBJ2-7 | NA | TRBV30 | CAWKRGREAYEQYF | TGTGCCTGGAAACGGGGGCGGGAGGCCTACGAGCAGTACTTC
TRBD1 | TRBJ1-2 | NA | TRBV7-8 | CASSLVPRPGQGYGYTF | TGTGCCAGCAGCTTAGTTCCCCGGCCGGGACAGGGCTATGGCTACACCTTC
NA | TRBJ2-7 | few | TRBV6-1 | CASSGGAGTSYEQYF | TGTGCCAGCAGTGGCGGTGCGGGAACCTCCTACGAGCAGTACTTC
TRBD2 | TRBJ2-7 | NA | TRBV18 | CASSLIGGDEQYF | TGTGCCAGCTCCCTCATTGGGGGGGACGAGCAGTACTTC
NA | TRBJ2-7 | NA | TRBV7-2 | CASSKPSQRTQQYF | TGTGCCAGCAGCAAACCTTCCCAGCGGACCCAGCAGTACTTC
NA | TRBJ2-5 | NA | TRBV5-8 | CASSLVGGLGTQYF | TGTGCCAGCAGCTTGGTCGGGGGTTTAGGGACCCAGTACTTC
TRBD2 | TRBJ2-5 | NA | TRBV5-6 | CASSSTSDLPRTQYF | TGTGCCAGCAGTTCGACTAGCGACTTACCACGGACCCAGTACTTC
NA | TRBJ1-1 | NA | TRBV6-6 | CASSPDSNEAFF | TGTGCCAGCAGCCCCGACAGTAATGAAGCTTTCTTT
NA | TRBJ1-2 | once | TRBV30 | CAWSVRVTYGYTF | TGTGCCTGGAGTGTAAGAGTAACCTATGGCTACACCTTC
NA | TRBJ2-5 | NA | TRBV5-1 | CASSPNVREEQYF | TGCGCCAGCAGCCCCAACGTGAGGGAAGAGCAGTACTTC
TRBD2 | TRBJ2-1 | few | TRBV7-8 | CASSFYGRADNEQFF | TGTGCCAGCAGCTTCTACGGGAGGGCTGACAATGAGCAGTTCTTC
NA | TRBJ1-3 | NA | TRBV6-6 | CASSYSVGAGNTIYF | TGTGCCAGCAGTTACTCGGTAGGGGCTGGAAACACCATATATTTT
NA | TRBJ2-2 | NA | TRBV1 | CTSSQEGWEDPLNTGELFF | TGCACCAGCAGCCAAGAGGGATGGGAGGACCCTTTGAACACCGGGGAGCTGTTTTTT
NA | TRBJ2-2 | NA | TRBV12-5 | CASGLDRVDTGELFF | TGTGCTAGTGGTTTGGACAGGGTGGACACCGGGGAGCTGTTTTTT
NA | TRBJ2-7 | NA | TRBV11-2 | CASSLDITYEQYF | TGTGCCAGCAGCCTGGACATTACCTACGAGCAGTACTTC
TRBD1 | TRBJ2-5 | NA | TRBV19 | CASSFGQGLQETQYF | TGTGCCAGTAGTTTTGGACAGGGTCTCCAAGAGACCCAGTACTTC
TRBD2 | TRBJ2-5 | NA | TRBV6-5 | CASSLGTIETQYF | TGTGCCAGCAGTCTGGGGACTATAGAGACCCAGTACTTC
TRBD2 | TRBJ2-7 | NA | TRBV5-4 | CASSLGAGGRGTPYEQYF | TGTGCCAGCAGCTTGGGAGCGGGGGGGCGCGGAACCCCCTACGAGCAGTACTTC
NA | TRBJ2-1 | NA | TRBV7-9 | CASSSWRGTNEQFF | TGTGCCAGCAGCTCCTGGAGGGGTACCAATGAGCAGTTCTTC
NA | TRBJ2-7 | NA | TRBV5-6 | CASSLIGGVAYEQYF | TGTGCCAGCAGCTTAATCGGCGGGGTAGCCTACGAGCAGTACTTC
TRBD1 | TRBJ1-2 | NA | TRBV5-3 | CARRQALDRVYGYPF | TGTGCCAGAAGACAAGCCCTTGACAGGGTCTATGGCTACCCCTTC
NA | TRBJ2-3 | NA | TRBV7-2 | CASSPPERDTQYF | TGTGCCAGCAGCCCCCCTGAGAGGGATACGCAGTATTTT
TRBD1 | TRBJ2-7 | NA | TRBV5-1 | CASSLGGTGVHEQYF | TGCGCCAGCAGCCTGGGGGGGACAGGGGTCCACGAGCAGTACTTC
TRBD1 | TRBJ1-2 | NA | TRBV6-5 | CASTRTGENYGYTF | TGTGCCAGCACCCGGACAGGGGAGAACTATGGCTACACCTTC
NA | TRBJ1-4 | NA | TRBV19 | CASTEREKLFF | TGTGCCAGTACCGAGAGGGAAAAACTGTTTTTT
NA | TRBJ1-1 | NA | TRBV19 | CASSSQGYGNTEAFF | TGTGCCAGTAGTTCACAGGGTTATGGGAACACTGAAGCTTTCTTT
TRBD1 | TRBJ1-1 | NA | TRBV6-6 | CASSTRQGGGTEAFF | TGTGCCAGCAGTACGCGACAGGGGGGTGGCACTGAAGCTTTCTTT
NA | TRBJ1-2 | NA | TRBV4-1 | CASSHLDRGNYGYTF | TGCGCCAGCAGCCACTTAGACAGAGGTAACTATGGCTACACCTTC
NA | TRBJ2-7 | once | TRBV7-9 | CASHGGSHEQYF | TGTGCCAGCCATGGGGGGTCCCACGAGCAGTACTTC
TRBD2 | TRBJ2-4 | NA | TRBV29-1 | CSVIAGEGNIQYF | TGCAGCGTGATAGCGGGAGAAGGAAACATTCAGTACTTC
TRBD1 | TRBJ2-2 | once | TRBV7-2 | CASSGTGVGGELFF | TGTGCCAGCAGCGGGACAGGGGTTGGCGGGGAGCTGTTTTTT
NA | TRBJ2-7 | NA | TRBV12-5 | CASGLAPPNDFSYEQYF | TGTGCTAGTGGTTTGGCCCCCCCGAATGACTTCTCCTACGAGCAGTACTTC
NA | TRBJ2-1 | NA | TRBV9 | CASSVGSSNEQFF | TGTGCCAGCAGCGTAGGCTCTAGCAATGAGCAGTTCTTC
NA | TRBJ2-7 | NA | TRBV29-1 | CSVSAAVLNEQYF | TGCAGCGTTTCGGCGGCAGTCCTAAACGAGCAGTACTTC
NA | TRBJ1-1 | NA | TRBV2 | CATVILHGETAFF | TGTGCCACCGTAATTTTACACGGGGAAACAGCTTTCTTT
NA | TRBJ1-3 | NA | TRBV27 | CASSLSGAGNTIYF | TGTGCCAGCAGTTTATCAGGGGCTGGAAACACCATATATTTT